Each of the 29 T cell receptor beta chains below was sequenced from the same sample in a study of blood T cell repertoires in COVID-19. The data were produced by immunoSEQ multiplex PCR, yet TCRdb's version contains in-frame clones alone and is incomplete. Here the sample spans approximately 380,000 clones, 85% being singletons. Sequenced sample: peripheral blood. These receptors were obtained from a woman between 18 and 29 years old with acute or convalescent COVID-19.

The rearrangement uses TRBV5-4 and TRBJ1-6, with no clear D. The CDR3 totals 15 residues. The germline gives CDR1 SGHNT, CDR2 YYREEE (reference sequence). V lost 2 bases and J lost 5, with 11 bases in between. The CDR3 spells CASSFSGRDNSPLHF. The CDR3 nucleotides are TGTGCCAGCAGCTTCTCGGGGAGGGATAATTCACCCCTCCACTTT.

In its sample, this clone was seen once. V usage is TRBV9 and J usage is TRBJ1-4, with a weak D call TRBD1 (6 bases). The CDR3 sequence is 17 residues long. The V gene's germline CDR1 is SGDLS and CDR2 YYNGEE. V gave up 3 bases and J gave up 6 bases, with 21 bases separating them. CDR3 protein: CASSANHGTLGDEKLFF. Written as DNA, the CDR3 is TGTGCCAGCAGCGCCAACCACGGGACATTGGGCGATGAAAAACTGTTTTTT.

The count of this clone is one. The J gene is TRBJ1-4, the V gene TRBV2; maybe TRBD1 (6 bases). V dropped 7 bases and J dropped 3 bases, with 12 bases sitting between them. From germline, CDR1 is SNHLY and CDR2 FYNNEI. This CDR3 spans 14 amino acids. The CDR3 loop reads CASNLQGANEKLFF. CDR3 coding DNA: TGTGCCAGCAATCTACAGGGAGCTAATGAAAAACTGTTTTTT.

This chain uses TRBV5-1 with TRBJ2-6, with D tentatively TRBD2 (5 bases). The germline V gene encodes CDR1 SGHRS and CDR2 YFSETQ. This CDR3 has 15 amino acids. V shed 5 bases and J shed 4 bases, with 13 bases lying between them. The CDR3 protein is CASRLLTGGANVLTF. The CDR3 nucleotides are TGCGCCAGCAGGTTGCTAACGGGAGGGGCCAACGTCCTGACTTTC. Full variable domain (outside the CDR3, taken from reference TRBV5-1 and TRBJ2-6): KAGVTQTPRYLIKTRGQQVTLSCSPISGHRSVSWYQQTPGQGLQFLFEYFSETQRNKGNFPGRFSGRQFSNSRSEMNVSTLELGDSALYLCASRLLTGGANVLTFGAGSRLTVL.

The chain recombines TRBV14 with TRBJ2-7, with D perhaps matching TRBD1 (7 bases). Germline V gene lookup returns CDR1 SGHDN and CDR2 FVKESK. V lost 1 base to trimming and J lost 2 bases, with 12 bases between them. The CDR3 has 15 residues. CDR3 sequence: CASSQVAGGTYEQYF. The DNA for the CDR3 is TGTGCCAGCAGCCAAGTGGCAGGGGGGACCTACGAGCAGTACTTC.

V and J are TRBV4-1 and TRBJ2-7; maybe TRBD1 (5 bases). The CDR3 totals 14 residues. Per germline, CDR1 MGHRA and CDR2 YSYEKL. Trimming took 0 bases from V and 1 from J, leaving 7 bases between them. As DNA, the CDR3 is TGCGCCAGCAGCCAAGAGACAGAATCCTACGAGCAGTACTTC. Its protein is CASSQETESYEQYF.

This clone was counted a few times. CDR3 in amino acids: CASRSSGVNTEAFF. The CDR3 DNA follows: TGTGCCAGCAGATCGTCAGGGGTGAACACTGAAGCTTTCTTT. J is TRBJ1-1 and V is TRBV5-6; TRBD1 is a possible D gene (6 bases). The CDR3 loop spans 14 amino acids. Looked up from germline, CDR1 is SGHDT and CDR2 is YYEEEE. Trimming took off 5 bases at V and 0 bases at J, with 11 bases between the two ends.

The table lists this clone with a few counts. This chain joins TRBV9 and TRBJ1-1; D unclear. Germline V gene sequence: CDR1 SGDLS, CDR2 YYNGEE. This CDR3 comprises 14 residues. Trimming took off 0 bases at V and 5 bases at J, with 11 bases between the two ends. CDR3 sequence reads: CASSVGVSMTEAFF. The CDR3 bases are TGTGCCAGCAGCGTAGGAGTGTCAATGACTGAAGCTTTCTTT.

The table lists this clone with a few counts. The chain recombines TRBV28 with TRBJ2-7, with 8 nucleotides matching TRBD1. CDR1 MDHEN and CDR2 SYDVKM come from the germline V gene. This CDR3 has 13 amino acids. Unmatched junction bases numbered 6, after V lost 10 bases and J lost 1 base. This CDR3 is CATQRDRSYEQYF. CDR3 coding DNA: TGTGCCACCCAACGGGACAGGTCCTACGAGCAGTACTTC.

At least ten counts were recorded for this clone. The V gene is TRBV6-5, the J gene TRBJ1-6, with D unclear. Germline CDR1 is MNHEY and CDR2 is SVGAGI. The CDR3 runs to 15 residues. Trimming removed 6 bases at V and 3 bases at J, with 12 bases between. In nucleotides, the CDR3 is TGTGCCAGCAGAGGGCCGGGAGACTATAATTCACCCCTCCACTTT. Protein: CASRGPGDYNSPLHF.

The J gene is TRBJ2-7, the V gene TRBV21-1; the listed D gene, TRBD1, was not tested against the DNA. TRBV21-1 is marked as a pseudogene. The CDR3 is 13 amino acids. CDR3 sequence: CASRKGHAYEQYF. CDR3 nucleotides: TGTGCCAGCAGAAAAGGACATGCCTACGAGCAGTACTTC.

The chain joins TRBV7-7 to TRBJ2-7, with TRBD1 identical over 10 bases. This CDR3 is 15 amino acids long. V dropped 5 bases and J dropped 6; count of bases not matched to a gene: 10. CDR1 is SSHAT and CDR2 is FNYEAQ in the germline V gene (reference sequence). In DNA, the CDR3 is TGTGCCAGCAGCCCACCCGGGACAGGGGTTAGCGAGCAGTACTTC. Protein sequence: CASSPPGTGVSEQYF. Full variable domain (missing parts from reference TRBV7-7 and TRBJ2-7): GAGVSQSPRYKVTKRGQDVTLRCDPISSHATLYWYQQALGQGPEFLTYFNYEAQPDKSGLPSDRFSAERPEGSISTLTIQRTEQRDSAMYRCASSPPGTGVSEQYFGPGTRLTVT.

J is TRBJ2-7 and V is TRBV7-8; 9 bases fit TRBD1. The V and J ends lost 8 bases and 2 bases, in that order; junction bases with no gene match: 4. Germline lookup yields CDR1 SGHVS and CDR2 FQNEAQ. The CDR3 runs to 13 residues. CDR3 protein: CASHRDRAYEQYF. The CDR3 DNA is TGTGCCAGCCACAGGGACAGGGCCTACGAGCAGTACTTC.

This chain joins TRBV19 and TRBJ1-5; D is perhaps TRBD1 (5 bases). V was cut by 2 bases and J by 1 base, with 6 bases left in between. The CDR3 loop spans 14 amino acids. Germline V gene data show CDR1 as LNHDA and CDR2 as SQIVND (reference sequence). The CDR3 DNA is TGTGCCAGTAGTATACGACAGAGCAATCAGCCCCAGCATTTT. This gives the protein CASSIRQSNQPQHF.

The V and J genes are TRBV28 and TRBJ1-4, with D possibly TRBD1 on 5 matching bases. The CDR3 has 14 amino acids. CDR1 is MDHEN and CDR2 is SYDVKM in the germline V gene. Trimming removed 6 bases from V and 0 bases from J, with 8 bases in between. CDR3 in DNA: TGTGCCAGCAGAAGGGGATCAACTAATGAAAAACTGTTTTTT. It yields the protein CASRRGSTNEKLFF.

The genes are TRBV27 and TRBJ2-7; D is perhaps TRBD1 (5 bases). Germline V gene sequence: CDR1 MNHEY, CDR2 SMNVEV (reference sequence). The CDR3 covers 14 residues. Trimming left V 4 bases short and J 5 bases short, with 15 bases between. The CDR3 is CASSYQGVMNEQYF. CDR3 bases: TGTGCCAGCAGTTATCAGGGTGTAATGAACGAGCAGTACTTC.

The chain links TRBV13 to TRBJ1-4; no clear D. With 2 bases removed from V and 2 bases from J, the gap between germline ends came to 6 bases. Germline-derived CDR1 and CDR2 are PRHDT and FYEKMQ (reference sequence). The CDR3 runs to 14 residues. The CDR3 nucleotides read TGTGCCAGCAGCTTAAAACGGACTAATGAAAAACTGTTTTTT. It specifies CASSLKRTNEKLFF.

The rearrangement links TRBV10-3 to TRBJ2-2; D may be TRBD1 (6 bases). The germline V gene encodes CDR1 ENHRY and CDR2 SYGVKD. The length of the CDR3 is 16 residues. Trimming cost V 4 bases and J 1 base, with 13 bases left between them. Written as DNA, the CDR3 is TGTGCCATCAGTGCCGGGACACGGGGGAACACCGGGGAGCTGTTTTTT. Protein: CAISAGTRGNTGELFF.

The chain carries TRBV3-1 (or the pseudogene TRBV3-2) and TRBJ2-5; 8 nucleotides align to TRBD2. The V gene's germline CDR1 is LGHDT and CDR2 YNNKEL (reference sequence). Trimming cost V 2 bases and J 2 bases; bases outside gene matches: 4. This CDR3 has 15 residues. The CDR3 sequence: CASSQLLAAQETQYF. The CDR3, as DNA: TGTGCCAGCAGCCAACTACTAGCGGCTCAAGAGACCCAGTACTTC.

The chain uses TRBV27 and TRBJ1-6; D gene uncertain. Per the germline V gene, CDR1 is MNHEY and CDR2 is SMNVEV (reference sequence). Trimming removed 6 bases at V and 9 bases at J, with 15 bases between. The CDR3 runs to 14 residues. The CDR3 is CASRSGEDISPLHF. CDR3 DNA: TGTGCCAGCAGATCCGGGGAAGACATTTCACCCCTCCACTTT.

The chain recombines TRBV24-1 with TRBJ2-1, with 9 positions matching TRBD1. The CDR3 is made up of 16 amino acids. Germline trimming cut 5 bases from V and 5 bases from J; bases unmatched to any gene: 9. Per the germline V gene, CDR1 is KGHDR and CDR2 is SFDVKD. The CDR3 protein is CATSVPGQGDDNEQFF. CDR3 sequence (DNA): TGTGCCACCAGTGTTCCGGGACAGGGAGATGACAATGAGCAGTTCTTC.

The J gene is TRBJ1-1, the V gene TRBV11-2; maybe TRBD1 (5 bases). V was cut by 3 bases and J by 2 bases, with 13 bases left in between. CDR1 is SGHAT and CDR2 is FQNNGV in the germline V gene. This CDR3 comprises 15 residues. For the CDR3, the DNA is TGTGCCAGCAGCTTCGGTAAGGGGCCCAACACTGAAGCTTTCTTT. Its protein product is CASSFGKGPNTEAFF.

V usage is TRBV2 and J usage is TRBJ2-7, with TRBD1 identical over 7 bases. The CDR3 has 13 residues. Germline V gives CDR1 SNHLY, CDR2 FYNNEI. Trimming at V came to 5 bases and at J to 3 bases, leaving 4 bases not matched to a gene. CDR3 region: CASSRDRVYEQYF. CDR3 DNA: TGTGCCAGCAGTAGAGACAGGGTCTACGAGCAGTACTTC.

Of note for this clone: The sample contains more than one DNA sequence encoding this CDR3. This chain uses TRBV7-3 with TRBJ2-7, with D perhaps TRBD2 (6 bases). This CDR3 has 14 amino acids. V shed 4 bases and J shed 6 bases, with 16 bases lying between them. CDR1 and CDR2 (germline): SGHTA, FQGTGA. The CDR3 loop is CASSSAGLASEQYF. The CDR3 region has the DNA TGTGCCAGCAGCTCCGCGGGATTAGCCTCCGAGCAGTACTTC.

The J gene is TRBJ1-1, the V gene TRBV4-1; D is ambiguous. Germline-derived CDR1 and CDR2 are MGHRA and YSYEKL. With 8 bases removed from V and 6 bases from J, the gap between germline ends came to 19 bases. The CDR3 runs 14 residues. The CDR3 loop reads CASGSASGGPEAFF. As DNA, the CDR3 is TGCGCCAGCGGTTCGGCCAGCGGTGGGCCTGAAGCTTTCTTT.

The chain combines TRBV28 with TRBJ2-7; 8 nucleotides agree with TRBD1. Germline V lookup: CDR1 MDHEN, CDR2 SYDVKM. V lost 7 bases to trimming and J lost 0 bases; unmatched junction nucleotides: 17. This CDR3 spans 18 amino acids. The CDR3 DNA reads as TGTGCCAGCAATCAGGAGTGGGAATGGGACAGGAGCTCCTACGAGCAGTACTTC. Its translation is CASNQEWEWDRSSYEQYF.

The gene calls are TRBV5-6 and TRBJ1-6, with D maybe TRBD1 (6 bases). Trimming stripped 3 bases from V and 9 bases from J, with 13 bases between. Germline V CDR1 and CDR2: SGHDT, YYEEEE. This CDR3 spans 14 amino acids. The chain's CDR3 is CASSYDRMGSPLHF. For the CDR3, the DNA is TGTGCCAGCAGCTACGACAGGATGGGTTCACCCCTCCACTTT.

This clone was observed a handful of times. CDR3 DNA: TGTGCCAGCAGCTTAGATAGCAGGGAATGGCCCCAGCATTTT. As protein: CASSLDSREWPQHF. The chain is built from TRBV7-9 and TRBJ1-5; a possible D gene is TRBD1 (5 bases). The CDR3 is 14 residues long. Germline values: CDR1 SEHNR, CDR2 FQNEAQ (reference sequence). The V gene lost 1 base and the J gene lost 9 bases, with 13 bases spanning the gap.

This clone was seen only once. The CDR3 DNA follows: TGTGCCAGCGGAGACTCTGCCTACGAGCAGTACTTC. It translates to CASGDSAYEQYF. V and J are TRBV19 and TRBJ2-7; D gene uncertain. CDR3 length: 12 residues. In germline, CDR1 is LNHDA, CDR2 SQIVND (reference sequence). Trimming cost V 9 bases and J 2 bases, with 11 bases left between them.